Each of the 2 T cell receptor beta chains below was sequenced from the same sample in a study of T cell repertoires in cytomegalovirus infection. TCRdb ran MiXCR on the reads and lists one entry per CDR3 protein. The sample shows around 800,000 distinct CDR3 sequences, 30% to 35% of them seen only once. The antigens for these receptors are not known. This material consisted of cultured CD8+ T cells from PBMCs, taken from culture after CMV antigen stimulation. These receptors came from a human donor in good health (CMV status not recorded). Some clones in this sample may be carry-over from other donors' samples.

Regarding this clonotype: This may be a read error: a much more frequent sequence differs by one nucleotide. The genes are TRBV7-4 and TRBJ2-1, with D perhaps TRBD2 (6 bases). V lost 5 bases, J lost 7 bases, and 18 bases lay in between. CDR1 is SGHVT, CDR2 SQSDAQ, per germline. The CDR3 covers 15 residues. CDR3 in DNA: TGTGCCAGCAGCGTAAGACTAGTGGGGTTAAATGAGCAGTTCTTC. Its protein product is CASSVRLVGLNEQFF.

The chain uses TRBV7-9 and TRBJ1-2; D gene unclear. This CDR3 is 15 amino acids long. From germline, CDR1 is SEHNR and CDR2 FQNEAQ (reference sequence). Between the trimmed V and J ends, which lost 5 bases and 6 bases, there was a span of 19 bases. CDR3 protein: CASSHPRRGADGYTF. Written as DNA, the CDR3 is TGTGCCAGCAGCCACCCACGGCGGGGAGCAGATGGCTACACCTTC.